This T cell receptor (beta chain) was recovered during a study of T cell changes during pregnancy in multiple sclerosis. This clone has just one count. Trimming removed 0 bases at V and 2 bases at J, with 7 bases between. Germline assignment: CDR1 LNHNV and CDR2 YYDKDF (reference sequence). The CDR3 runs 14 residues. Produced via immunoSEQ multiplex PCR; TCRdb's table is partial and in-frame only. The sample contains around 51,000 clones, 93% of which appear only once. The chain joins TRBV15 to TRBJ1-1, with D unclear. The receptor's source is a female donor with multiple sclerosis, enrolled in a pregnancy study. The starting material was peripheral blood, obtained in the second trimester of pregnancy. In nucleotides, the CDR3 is TGTGCCACCAGCAGAGATTCCCATAACACTGAAGCTTTCTTT. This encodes CATSRDSHNTEAFF.